This T cell receptor (beta chain) is from a study of blood T cell repertoires in COVID-19. How the authors handled the data: Amplifying reference gene primers gave estimates of nucleated cell counts. TCRdb keeps only in-frame clones here, not all; method: immunoSEQ multiplex PCR. Clone size and the V and J calls come from that table; the DNA yielded D and trimming. The sample has about 670,000 clones; 75% to 90% are singletons. Sequencing was performed on peripheral blood. The source is a woman between 18 and 29 years old with acute or convalescent COVID-19.

In nucleotides, the CDR3 is TGTGCCAGTAGTATTGGACAGAACAATCAGCCCCAGCATTTT. Its translation is CASSIGQNNQPQHF. J is TRBJ1-5 and V is TRBV19, with D possibly matching TRBD1 (6 bases). Germline CDR1 LNHDA, CDR2 SQIVND (reference sequence). The CDR3 consists of 14 residues. Trimming removed 3 bases at V and 3 bases at J, with 9 bases between. Together with reference TRBV19 and TRBJ1-5, the CDR3 gives the full variable domain: DGGITQSPKYLFRKEGQNVTLSCEQNLNHDAMYWYRQDPGQGLRLIYYSQIVNDFQKGDIAEGYSVSREKKESFPLTVTSAQKNPTAFYLCASSIGQNNQPQHFGDGTRLSIL.